One TCR beta chain is described in this entry. Its target is unknown. Repertoires were generated with immunoSEQ multiplex PCR, while TCRdb's copy carries only in-frame clones and drops some. This table holds 94,000 or so clones, approximately 84% found once. The data were obtained in a study of OX40 agonist ivuxolimab in advanced cancers. Looking at the study overall: Those enrolled were 82.7% male, with a mean age of around 60 years and ages from about 20 to 85. Previous treatment with anti-PD-1, anti-PD-L1 or anti-CTLA-4 therapy was allowed; 40% had received some. Whole-study findings and limits: The study observed clonal expansion of CD4+ and CD8+ blood T cells by week 6 at 0.1 to 3.0 mg/kg. Clonal expansion was among the lowest in partial responders at 0.1-3.0 mg/kg, especially CD8+.

CDR3 length: 12 amino acids. Trimming left V 5 bases short and J 4 bases short, with 8 bases between. CDR1 and CDR2 from the germline V gene are MDHEN and SYDVKM. The sequence derives from an adult with an advanced solid tumor such as melanoma, head and neck, liver or kidney cancer. The sample consisted of CD4+ or CD8+ T cells sorted from blood, taken in a trial of the OX40 agonist ivuxolimab. The V gene is TRBV28, the J gene TRBJ1-2; D unresolved. CDR3 in DNA: TGTGCCAGCAGTAAAGGCTCCTATGGCTACACCTTC. This sequence encodes CASSKGSYGYTF.